The sequence of this T cell receptor beta chain was determined in a study of CXCR3-negative and CXCR3-positive naive CD8 T cells. Broader study findings: Naive subsets did not differ in surface CD5, and the authors estimated TCR strength using properties of the TRB CDR3. Naive CXCR3-positive and CXCR3-negative cells shared similar TRBV-TRBJ usage, unlike memory cells.

There are 16 residues in the CDR3. The germline V gene encodes CDR1 LGHNA and CDR2 YSLEER. As to this clonotype: Its target is unknown.

Definition of naive CD8+ T cells rested on a CD45RO-CCR7+CD27+CD95- profile. 5' RACE that incorporated UMI labels was used to prepare the TRB cDNA libraries. With the 5' RACE reads reprocessed, TCRdb shows one record per CDR3 protein and no DNA. The sample table sets out 100,000 to 150,000 distinct CDR3 sequences. Sequencing used naive CXCR3- CD8+ T cells from blood. Subset reported: CD45RO-CCR7+CD27+CD95- naive CD8+ T cells lacking CXCR3 (TNR3-). The receptor was isolated from a human donor in good health. Some clones in this sample may be carry-over from other donors' samples. The V call is TRBV4-3, the J call TRBJ2-7; TCRdb proposes TRBD1, but this gene call is untestable without DNA. CDR3: CASSLNTGGGNYEQYF.